The 32 T cell receptor beta chains reported below all come from one sample, sequenced in a study of blood T cells in healthy people across ages. With a J-beta primer mix and a sample-barcoded 5' primer, a second PCR ran about 6 to 11 cycles. TCRdb independently ran MiXCR on the 5' RACE reads; one entry per CDR3 protein. The table has about 1.8 million distinct CDR3 sequences, roughly 50% seen once. The sample was blood. Receptors originate from a woman between 40 and 50 years old in good health.

This chain links TRBV11-2 with TRBJ1-1; D not resolved. The V and J ends lost 4 bases and 5 bases respectively, with 23 bases between them. CDR3 size: 17 residues. From germline, CDR1 is SGHAT and CDR2 FQNNGV. This CDR3 reads CASSSESRGWERTEAFF. CDR3 bases: TGTGCCAGCAGCTCCGAGTCTCGGGGTTGGGAAAGGACTGAAGCTTTCTTT.

V gene TRBV2 combines with J gene TRBJ2-3; D is uncertain. CDR3 length: 16 amino acids. V was cut by 0 bases and J by 8 bases, with 18 bases left in between. CDR1 is SNHLY, CDR2 FYNNEI, per germline. The CDR3 bases are TGTGCCAGCAGTGAAGCGCTAGGACCGGTGTCGGGTACGCAGTATTTT. It specifies CASSEALGPVSGTQYF.

The V call is TRBV6-5, the J call TRBJ2-1; a possible D gene is TRBD2 (5 bases). The CDR3 covers 15 residues. V shed 0 bases and J shed 6 bases, with 12 bases lying between them. Germline V gives CDR1 MNHEY, CDR2 SVGAGI. CDR3 region: CASSYSWIAPNEQFF. For the CDR3, the DNA is TGTGCCAGCAGTTACTCTTGGATAGCGCCCAATGAGCAGTTCTTC.

The J gene is TRBJ2-2, the V gene TRBV2; 7 bases line up with TRBD1. The germline gives CDR1 SNHLY, CDR2 FYNNEI. V trimming: 5 bases; J trimming: 4 bases; junction bases outside the gene matches: 7. The CDR3 spans 15 residues. The CDR3 region is CASSRSGQSTGELFF. Written as DNA, the CDR3 is TGTGCCAGCAGTCGTTCGGGACAGAGCACCGGGGAGCTGTTTTTT.

The chain recombines TRBV6-6 with TRBJ2-5; 8 nucleotides align to TRBD2. With 4 bases clipped from V and 4 bases from J, the junction kept 14 bases outside the gene matches. Germline CDR1 and CDR2: MNHNY and SVGAGI (reference sequence). The CDR3 totals 17 residues. The CDR3 nucleotides read TGTGCCAGCAGTTTGTGGACTAGCTGGCCCCAGGGAGAGACCCAGTACTTC. Translating it yields CASSLWTSWPQGETQYF.

The CDR3, as DNA: TGTGCCAGCAGTGAATTGACTAGCGGGGCCCAAGAGACCCAGTACTTC. This gives the protein CASSELTSGAQETQYF. The chain couples TRBV25-1 to TRBJ2-5; 11 bases match TRBD2. The CDR3 spans 16 residues. V lost 1 base and J lost 1; bases outside the gene matches: 2. The germline gives CDR1 MGHDK, CDR2 SYGVNS.

The chain carries TRBV5-1 and TRBJ2-2, with TRBD1 identical over 7 bases. Germline loops: CDR1 SGHRS, CDR2 YFSETQ. V shed 0 bases and J 1 base; nucleotides not matched to a gene: 3. The CDR3 has 16 amino acids. DNA for the CDR3: TGCGCCAGCAGCTTGGAGGGACAGCAGAACACCGGGGAGCTGTTTTTT. This translates into CASSLEGQQNTGELFF.

This chain links TRBV7-2 with TRBJ2-1; TRBD1 agrees at 12 bases. V was clipped by 2 bases and J by 5 bases; unmatched bases: 7. The CDR3 extends over 17 amino acids. Germline CDR1 and CDR2: SGHTA and FQGNSA. The CDR3 region is CASSLWGRDRGHNEQFF. The DNA for the CDR3 is TGTGCCAGCAGCTTATGGGGCCGGGACAGGGGGCACAATGAGCAGTTCTTC.

The chain is built from TRBV3-1 and TRBJ2-3; D is unresolved. This CDR3 is 15 amino acids long. Germline CDR1 is LGHDT and CDR2 is YNNKEL (reference sequence). Deletions cut 0 bases from V and 0 bases from J, with 7 bases between. In DNA, the CDR3 is TGTGCCAGCAGCCAAGATTGTGCGAGCACAGATACGCAGTATTTT. Translated: CASSQDCASTDTQYF.

Only one count was recorded for this clonotype. This chain joins TRBV24-1 and TRBJ2-3; 10 bases align to TRBD1. After removal of 5 bases from V and 4 bases from J, the junction contained 8 bases not matched to a gene. Germline V gene sequence: CDR1 KGHDR, CDR2 SFDVKD. This CDR3 contains 16 residues. The CDR3 nucleotides read TGTGCCACCAGTGTCTGGGACAGGGGTGTATCAGATACGCAGTATTTT. Translating it yields CATSVWDRGVSDTQYF.

The V gene is TRBV12-5, the J gene TRBJ2-1; 8 bases are a match to TRBD1. Germline V lookup: CDR1 LGHNT, CDR2 FRNRAP. V gave up 4 bases and J gave up 7 bases; unmatched junction bases: 9. The CDR3 sequence is 15 residues long. CDR3 sequence: CASGSYDRGTNEQFF. CDR3 DNA: TGTGCTAGTGGTTCCTATGACAGGGGAACGAATGAGCAGTTCTTC.

The chain recombines TRBV14 with TRBJ2-1, with D perhaps assigned TRBD1 or TRBD2 (7 bases each). Trimming removed 6 bases at V and 0 bases at J, with 21 bases between. The CDR3 runs to 18 residues. The germline CDR1 and CDR2 sequences are SGHDN and FVKESK. CDR3 amino acids: CASRSGFAGDSSYNEQFF. The CDR3, as DNA: TGTGCCAGCAGATCCGGATTCGCGGGGGACAGCTCCTACAATGAGCAGTTCTTC.

This clonotype was picked up a small number of times. The chain is built from TRBV18 and TRBJ1-5; possibly TRBD1 for D (6 bases). CDR1 and CDR2 from the germline V gene are KGHSH and LQKENI. V was shortened by 2 bases and J by 6 bases, with 14 bases between the two germline ends. CDR3 size: 15 residues. For the CDR3, the DNA is TGTGCCAGCTCACCAACCGAAGGGGGAGGTCAGCCCCAGCATTTT. Its protein product is CASSPTEGGGQPQHF.

This clonotype showed up just a few times. The chain links TRBV15 to TRBJ2-4; D uncertain. V lost 6 bases, J lost 7 bases, and 7 bases lay in between. There are 11 residues in the CDR3. Germline CDR1 is LNHNV and CDR2 is YYDKDF (reference sequence). CDR3 coding DNA: TGTGCCACCAGTAGTAGGAACATTCAGTACTTC. This sequence encodes CATSSRNIQYF.

This clonotype was detected only a few times. The chain combines TRBV21-1 with TRBJ1-2. TRBV21-1 is described as a pseudogene. This CDR3 region has 14 residues. This CDR3 reads CASNPTASNYGYTF. DNA of the CDR3: TGTGCCAGCAACCCGACGGCCTCTAACTATGGCTACACCTTC.

The table lists this clonotype with a few counts. The chain combines TRBV2 with TRBJ2-1; TRBD2 aligns across 15 bases. Germline trimming cut 5 bases from V and 10 bases from J; bases unmatched to any gene: 6. CDR3 length: 15 amino acids. Germline CDR1 is SNHLY and CDR2 is FYNNEI. CDR3 sequence reads: CASSYPGLAGGEQFF. CDR3 nucleotides: TGTGCCAGCAGTTACCCGGGACTAGCGGGGGGCGAGCAGTTCTTC. The whole variable domain, remainder taken from reference TRBV2 and TRBJ2-1, is EPEVTQTPSHQVTQMGQEVILRCVPISNHLYFYWYRQILGQKVEFLVSFYNNEISEKSEIFDDQFSVERPDGSNFTLKIRSTKLEDSAMYFCASSYPGLAGGEQFFGPGTRLTVL.

In this sample, this clonotype turned up a few times. A much larger clone is a single base away; this may be a read error. The chain carries TRBV10-3 and TRBJ2-3; D is undetermined. The V and J ends lost 4 bases and 4 bases respectively, with 6 bases between them. Germline V gives CDR1 ENHRY, CDR2 SYGVKD. The CDR3 consists of 12 residues. The chain's CDR3 is CAISAAADTQYF. CDR3 nucleotides: TGTGCCATCAGTGCGGCCGCAGATACGCAGTATTTT.

V gene TRBV4-2 combines with J gene TRBJ1-5; maybe TRBD1 (6 bases). Germline V lookup: CDR1 LGHNA, CDR2 YNFKEQ. V lost 6 bases to trimming and J lost 3 bases, with 15 bases between them. The CDR3 covers 15 residues. CDR3 protein: CASRQTGSANQPQHF. The CDR3 DNA reads as TGTGCCAGCAGACAAACAGGGTCTGCCAATCAGCCCCAGCATTTT.

This clonotype was found a few times. This chain connects TRBV6-5 to TRBJ1-2; 9 bases agree with TRBD1. V shed 6 bases, J shed 7 bases, and the junction held 6 bases outside the gene matches. This CDR3 region has 13 residues. CDR1 is MNHEY, CDR2 SVGAGI, per germline. The chain's CDR3 is CASRRTGARGYTF. CDR3 sequence (DNA): TGTGCCAGCAGGAGGACAGGGGCCCGTGGCTACACCTTC.

The chain employs TRBV20-1 and TRBJ2-3; 7 bases agree with TRBD2. Germline V gene sequence: CDR1 DFQATT, CDR2 SNEGSKA (reference sequence). With V trimmed by 6 bases and J by 2 bases, 8 bases remained unmatched. This CDR3 spans 14 amino acids. The CDR3 reads CSAPRRGNTDTQYF. The CDR3 nucleotides read TGCAGTGCCCCCCGGCGGGGGAACACAGATACGCAGTATTTT.

The CDR3 DNA sequence: TGTGCCAGCAGCGTAGTTGATTGCGCGGGGGATGCCTACGAGCAGTACTTC. This sequence encodes CASSVVDCAGDAYEQYF. The rearrangement uses TRBV9 and TRBJ2-5; 7 bases agree with TRBD2. The J call could be wrong; TRBJ2-7 is a better fit for the DNA end. Germline V gene lookup returns CDR1 SGDLS and CDR2 YYNGEE. The CDR3 has 17 amino acids.

The chain recombines TRBV20-1 with TRBJ2-7, with D possibly being TRBD2 (6 bases). The V gene lost 0 bases and the J gene lost 0 bases, with 9 bases spanning the gap. Germline values: CDR1 DFQATT, CDR2 SNEGSKA (reference sequence). The CDR3 consists of 14 residues. CDR3 nucleotide sequence: TGCAGTGCTAGAGAACTAGCCAACTCCTACGAGCAGTACTTC. Its protein is CSARELANSYEQYF.

CDR3 protein: CSASSIGGRGNTDTQYF. The CDR3 DNA follows: TGCAGTGCTAGCTCGATCGGTGGCAGGGGGAACACAGATACGCAGTATTTT. The chain couples TRBV20-1 to TRBJ2-3; TRBD1 agrees at 7 bases. J was trimmed by 2 bases and V by 3 bases; bases with no gene match: 14. This CDR3 contains 17 residues. Germline V gene data show CDR1 as DFQATT and CDR2 as SNEGSKA (reference sequence).

This chain connects TRBV7-2 to TRBJ2-3; the match to TRBD2 covers 16 bases. Per germline, CDR1 SGHTA and CDR2 FQGNSA. CDR3 length equals 18 residues. V dropped 2 bases and J dropped 5; count of bases not matched to a gene: 7. The CDR3 loop is CASSLTGTSGGVGDTQYF. The CDR3 region has the DNA TGTGCCAGCAGCTTAACCGGGACTAGCGGGGGGGTTGGAGATACGCAGTATTTT. Based on the CDR3 plus reference TRBV7-2 and TRBJ2-3, the full variable domain is GAGVSQSPSNKVTEKGKDVELRCDPISGHTALYWYRQSLGQGLEFLIYFQGNSAPDKSGLPSDRFSAERTGGSVSTLTIQRTQQEDSAVYLCASSLTGTSGGVGDTQYFGPGTRLTVL.

CDR3 amino acids: CASSYGQGSSYNSPLHF. CDR3 in DNA: TGTGCCAGCAGCTACGGACAGGGGAGCTCCTATAATTCACCCCTCCACTTT. This chain joins TRBV7-8 and TRBJ1-6; 9 nucleotides match TRBD1. V lost 4 bases and J lost 0; bases outside the gene matches: 4. The CDR3 length is 17 residues. In germline, CDR1 is SGHVS, CDR2 FQNEAQ.

This clonotype occurred a few times. The chain joins TRBV6-2 or TRBV6-3 to TRBJ2-7, with TRBD2 identical over 12 bases. The CDR3 loop spans 15 amino acids. Germline values: CDR1 MNHEY, CDR2 SVGEGT. After removal of 5 bases from V and 7 bases from J, the junction contained 9 bases not matched to a gene. The CDR3: CASSPSGGAYNEQYF. The DNA of the CDR3 is TGTGCCAGCAGTCCTAGCGGGGGGGCCTACAATGAGCAGTACTTC.

V and J are TRBV11-1 and TRBJ2-1; D unresolved. Trimming pared 1 base from V and 15 bases from J, leaving 19 bases between. This CDR3 has 14 amino acids. Germline V lookup: CDR1 SGHAT, CDR2 FQDESV (reference sequence). CDR3 sequence: CASSLGFGQAPRFF. CDR3 DNA: TGTGCCAGCAGCTTAGGATTTGGGCAGGCCCCAAGGTTCTTC.

This clonotype was seen more than once but under ten times. The chain is built from TRBV5-1 and TRBJ1-2, with 7 bases lining up with TRBD1. Losses at the gene ends were 7 bases for V and 7 bases for J; bases not matched to a gene: 4. The CDR3 length is 11 residues. Germline CDR1 reads SGHRS; CDR2 reads YFSETQ. CDR3 region: CASRQGSGYTF. CDR3 nucleotides: TGCGCCAGCCGACAGGGCTCTGGCTACACCTTC.

This chain connects TRBV11-2 to TRBJ2-3; D is possibly TRBD2 (5 bases). V was pared by 0 bases and J by 0 bases, with 22 bases between. Germline V gives CDR1 SGHAT, CDR2 FQNNGV. The CDR3 spans 20 residues. As DNA, the CDR3 is TGTGCCAGCAGCTTAGATCTCTTTTTTCCTGGGGAGATGAGCACAGATACGCAGTATTTT. Translation: CASSLDLFFPGEMSTDTQYF.

A remark on this clonotype: One end of the junction does not line up with germline, which may come from a read error. J is TRBJ2-1 and V is TRBV6-5, with D maybe TRBD1 (5 bases). CDR1 is MNHEY, CDR2 SVGAGI, per germline. CDR3 length equals 15 residues. The CDR3 nucleotides read TGTGCCAGCAGTGCCAGACAGACAAACTACGATGAGCAGTTCTTC. Translation: CASSARQTNYDEQFF.

The chain carries TRBV27 and TRBJ2-5; 8 nucleotides agree with TRBD1. The last part of the DNA fits TRBJ2-7 better; the J call may be wrong. Germline V gene lookup returns CDR1 MNHEY and CDR2 SMNVEV (reference sequence). This CDR3 is 14 amino acids long. The CDR3 spells CASSLVQGGSEQYF. CDR3 in DNA: TGTGCCAGCAGTTTAGTACAGGGGGGTTCCGAGCAGTACTTC.

There are a few counts of this clonotype. The chain joins TRBV7-2 to TRBJ2-7; no definite D call. V was cut by 5 bases and J by 2 bases, with 10 bases left in between. The CDR3 extends over 13 amino acids. In germline, CDR1 is SGHTA, CDR2 FQGNSA. CDR3 in DNA: TGTGCCAGCAGCCAAACCCCTACCTACGAGCAGTACTTC. Amino acids: CASSQTPTYEQYF.